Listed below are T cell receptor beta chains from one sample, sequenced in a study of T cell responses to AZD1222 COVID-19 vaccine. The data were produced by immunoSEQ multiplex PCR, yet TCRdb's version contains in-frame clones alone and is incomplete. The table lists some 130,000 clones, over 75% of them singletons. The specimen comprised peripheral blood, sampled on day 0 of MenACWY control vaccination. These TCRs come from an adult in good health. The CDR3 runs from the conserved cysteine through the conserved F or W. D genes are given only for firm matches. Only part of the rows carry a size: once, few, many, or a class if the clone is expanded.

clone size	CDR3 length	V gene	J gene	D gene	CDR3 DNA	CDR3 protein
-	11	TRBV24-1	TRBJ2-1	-	TGTGCCACCAGTGCTTTTAATGAGCAGTTCTTC	CATSAFNEQFF
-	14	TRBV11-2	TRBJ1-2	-	TGTGCCAGCAGCTTATCCGGGACGAGTAATGGCTACACCTTC	CASSLSGTSNGYTF
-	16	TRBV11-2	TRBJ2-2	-	TGTGCCAGCAGCAGGGACTCGAGAAGGAACACCGGGGAGCTGTTTTTT	CASSRDSRRNTGELFF
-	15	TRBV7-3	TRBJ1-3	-	TGTGCCAGCAGCTCCGAGGGACACTCTGGAAACACCATATATTTT	CASSSEGHSGNTIYF
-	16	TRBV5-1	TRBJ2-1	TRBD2	TGCGCCAGCAGCTTGGTCCCAGCGGGACCGGAAAATGAGCAGTTCTTC	CASSLVPAGPENEQFF
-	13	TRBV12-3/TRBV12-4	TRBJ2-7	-	TGTGCCAGCAGTCCGTCAGGTAGGCACGAGCAGTACTTC	CASSPSGRHEQYF
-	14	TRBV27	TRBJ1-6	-	TGTGCCAGCAGTTTAGAAGGGTTTAATTCACCCCTCCACTTT	CASSLEGFNSPLHF
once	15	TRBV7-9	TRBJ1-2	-	TGTGCCAGCAGCTTAGTTGGAGGGGTGGACTATGGCTACACCTTC	CASSLVGGVDYGYTF
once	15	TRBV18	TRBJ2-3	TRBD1	TGTGCCAGCTCAGGGGACAGGGACAGCACAGATACGCAGTATTTT	CASSGDRDSTDTQYF
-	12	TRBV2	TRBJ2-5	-	TGTGCCAGCCCGCGCGGACGGGGGACCCAGTACTTC	CASPRGRGTQYF
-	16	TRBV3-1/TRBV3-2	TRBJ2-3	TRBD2	TGTGCCAGCAGCCAGGGTGGCGGGAGGGGCACAGATACGCAGTATTTT	CASSQGGGRGTDTQYF
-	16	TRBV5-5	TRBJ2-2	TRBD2	TGTGCCAGCAGCTGGGGACTAGCGGGATACACCGGGGAGCTGTTTTTT	CASSWGLAGYTGELFF
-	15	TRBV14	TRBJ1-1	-	TGTGCCAGCAGCCAAGACCTACAGGGCAGCACTGAAGCTTTCTTT	CASSQDLQGSTEAFF
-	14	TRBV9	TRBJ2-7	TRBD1	TGTGCCAGCAGCGTAGGGGACAGCAGCTACGAGCAGTACTTC	CASSVGDSSYEQYF
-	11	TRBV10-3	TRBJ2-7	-	TGTGCCATCAGTGCAAGAACCGAGCAGTACTTC	CAISARTEQYF
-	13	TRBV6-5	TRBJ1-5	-	TGTGCCAGCCGGAGGGACGGCAATCAGCCCCAGCATTTT	CASRRDGNQPQHF
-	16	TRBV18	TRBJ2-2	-	TGTGCCAGCTCACCAATAGCGGCAGGCGAGACCGGGGAGCTGTTTTTT	CASSPIAAGETGELFF
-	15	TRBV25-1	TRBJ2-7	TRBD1	TGTGCCAGCAGGGATAGGGGACAGGGGGCTCGGGAGCAGTACTTC	CASRDRGQGAREQYF
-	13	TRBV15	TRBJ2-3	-	TGTGCCACCGCAGGGGACCCCACAGATACGCAGTATTTT	CATAGDPTDTQYF
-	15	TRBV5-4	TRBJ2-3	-	TGTGCCAGCAGCCCCGGGACCAGGGGGGGGGATACGCAGTATTTT	CASSPGTRGGDTQYF
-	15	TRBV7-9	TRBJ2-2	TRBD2	TGTGCCAGCAGCGCCTCCGGGACTAGCGGGCGGGAGCTGTTTTTT	CASSASGTSGRELFF
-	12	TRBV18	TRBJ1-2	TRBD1	TGTGCCAGCTCACCCGGGACAGGCGACTACACCTTC	CASSPGTGDYTF
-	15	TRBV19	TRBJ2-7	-	TGTGCCAGTAGTACTACCACCAACGCATTCGGCGAGCAGTACTTC	CASSTTTNAFGEQYF
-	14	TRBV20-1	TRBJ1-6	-	TGCAGTGCTAGTGTGACAGCATATAATTCACCCCTCCACTTT	CSASVTAYNSPLHF
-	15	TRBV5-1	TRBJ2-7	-	TGCGCCAGCAGCTTGGTCCGGGACCAGTCCTACGAGCAGTACTTC	CASSLVRDQSYEQYF
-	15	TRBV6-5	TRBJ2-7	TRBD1	TGTGCCAGCAGTTCCGAGGGGACAGGGGCCTACGAGCAGTACTTC	CASSSEGTGAYEQYF
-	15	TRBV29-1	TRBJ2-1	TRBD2	TGCAGCGTTGAGTCGGGAGGTATCTCCTACAATGAGCAGTTCTTC	CSVESGGISYNEQFF
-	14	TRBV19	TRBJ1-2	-	TGTGCCAGTAGTATTACAGGGCCAGGGTATGGCTACACCTTC	CASSITGPGYGYTF
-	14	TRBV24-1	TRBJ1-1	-	TGTGCCACCAGTGATCCCCGACAGAACACTGAAGCTTTCTTT	CATSDPRQNTEAFF
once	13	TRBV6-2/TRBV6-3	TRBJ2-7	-	TGTGCCAGCAGTCGAACAGCCCCCTACGAGCAGTACTTC	CASSRTAPYEQYF
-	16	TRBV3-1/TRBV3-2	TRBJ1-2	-	TGTGCCAGCAGCCCAGGGGCAGAGGGAGTTATCTATGGCTACACCTTC	CASSPGAEGVIYGYTF
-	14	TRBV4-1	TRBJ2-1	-	TGCGCCAGCAGCCAAAGCGAGCTCAGGGATGAGCAGTTCTTC	CASSQSELRDEQFF
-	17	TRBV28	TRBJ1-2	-	TGTGCCAGCAGCTCACGCAGGGGAACCCCTAGGGCCTATGGCTACACCTTC	CASSSRRGTPRAYGYTF
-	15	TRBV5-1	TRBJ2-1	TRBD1	TGCGCCAGCAGCTCTTGGGACAGTGCCTACAATGAGCAGTTCTTC	CASSSWDSAYNEQFF
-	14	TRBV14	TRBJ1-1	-	TGTGCCAGCAGCCCAGCGAGGGTATGGACTGAAGCTTTCTTT	CASSPARVWTEAFF
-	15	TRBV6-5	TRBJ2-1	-	TGTGCCAGCAGCCATACAACTAGAGCGGACAATGAGCAGTTCTTC	CASSHTTRADNEQFF
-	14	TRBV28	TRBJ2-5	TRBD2	TGTGCCAGCTCATATAGCGGGAGACCAGAGACCCAGTACTTC	CASSYSGRPETQYF
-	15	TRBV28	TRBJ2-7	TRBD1	TGTGCCAGCAGTCCCCCGGGACAGGGGGCCTACGAGCAGTACTTC	CASSPPGQGAYEQYF
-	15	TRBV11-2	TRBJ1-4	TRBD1	TGTGCCAGCAGCGCAACCGGGACAGGGAGTGAAAAACTGTTTTTT	CASSATGTGSEKLFF
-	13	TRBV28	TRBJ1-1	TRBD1	TGTGCCAGCAGTTTATCAGGGGGCAGTGAAGCTTTCTTT	CASSLSGGSEAFF
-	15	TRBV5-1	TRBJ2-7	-	TGCGCCAGCAGCTTGGGCTTGGGCACGTCCTACGAGCAGTACTTC	CASSLGLGTSYEQYF
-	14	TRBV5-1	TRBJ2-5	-	TGCGCCAGCAGCTTGGATTCGTTGTGGGAGACCCAGTACTTC	CASSLDSLWETQYF
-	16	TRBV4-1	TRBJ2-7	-	TGCGCCAGCAGTCCCGGTGTGGGCAACGTTCTTGGCGAGCAGTACTTC	CASSPGVGNVLGEQYF
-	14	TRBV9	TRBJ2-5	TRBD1	TGTGCCAGCAGCGGACCCGGGACAGCAGAGACCCAGTACTTC	CASSGPGTAETQYF
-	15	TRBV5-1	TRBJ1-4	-	TGCGCCAGCAGCTTGGGCGGGGCAACTAATGAAAAACTGTTTTTT	CASSLGGATNEKLFF
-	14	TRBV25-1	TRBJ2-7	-	TGTGCCAGCAGATCTGTATTTGGTGGCTACGAGCAGTACTTC	CASRSVFGGYEQYF
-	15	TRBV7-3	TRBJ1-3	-	TGTGCCAGCAGCTTAGGATCGACAATCTGGAACACCATATATTTT	CASSLGSTIWNTIYF
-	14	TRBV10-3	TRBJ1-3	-	TGTGCCATCAGTGAGCTAGGGATAGGAAACACCATATATTTT	CAISELGIGNTIYF
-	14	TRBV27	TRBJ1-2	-	TGTGCCAGCAGGGGTGGGGGGAGAAACTATGGCTACACCTTC	CASRGGGRNYGYTF
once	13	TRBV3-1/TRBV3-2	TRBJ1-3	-	TGTGCCAGCAGCCAGGGGTTGGAAAACACCATATATTTT	CASSQGLENTIYF
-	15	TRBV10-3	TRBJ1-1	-	TGTGCCATCAGCGACGTCGGCAATTTAGGGACTGAAGCTTTCTTT	CAISDVGNLGTEAFF
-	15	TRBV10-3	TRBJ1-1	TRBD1	TGTGCCATCAGTCCCGGGACAGGGGGAGTCACTGAAGCTTTCTTT	CAISPGTGGVTEAFF
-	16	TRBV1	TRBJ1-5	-	TGCACCAGCAGCCAAGGGGTTAGGGGGCAAAATCAGCCCCAGCATTTT	CTSSQGVRGQNQPQHF
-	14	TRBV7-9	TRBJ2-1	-	TGTGCCAGCAGCTTAGGGGCTACGTACAATGAGCAGTTCTTC	CASSLGATYNEQFF
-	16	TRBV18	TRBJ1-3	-	TGTGCCAGCTCACCACCGGCGCTCCTCTCTGGAAACACCATATATTTT	CASSPPALLSGNTIYF
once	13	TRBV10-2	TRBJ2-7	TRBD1	TGCGCCAGCACTAACAGGGGCTCCTACGAGCAGTACTTC	CASTNRGSYEQYF
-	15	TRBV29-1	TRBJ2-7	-	TGCAGCGTTGAAGCCCGCGGGGGCCTCATCGACGAGCAGTACTTC	CSVEARGGLIDEQYF